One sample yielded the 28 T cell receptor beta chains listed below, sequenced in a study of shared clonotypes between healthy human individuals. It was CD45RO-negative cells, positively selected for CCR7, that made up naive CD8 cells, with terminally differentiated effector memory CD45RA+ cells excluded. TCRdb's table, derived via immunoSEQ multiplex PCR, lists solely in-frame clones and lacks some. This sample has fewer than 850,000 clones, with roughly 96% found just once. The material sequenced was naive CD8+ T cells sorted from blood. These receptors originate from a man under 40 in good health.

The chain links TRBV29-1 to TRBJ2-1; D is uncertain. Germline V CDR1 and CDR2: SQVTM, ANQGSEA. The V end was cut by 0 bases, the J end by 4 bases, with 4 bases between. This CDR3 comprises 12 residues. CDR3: CSVEDPYNEQFF. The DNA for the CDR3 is TGCAGCGTTGAAGACCCGTACAATGAGCAGTTCTTC.

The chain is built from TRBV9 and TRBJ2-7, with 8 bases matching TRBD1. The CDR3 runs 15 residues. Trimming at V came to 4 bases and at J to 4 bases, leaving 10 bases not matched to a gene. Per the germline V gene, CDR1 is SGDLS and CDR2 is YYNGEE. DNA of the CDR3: TGTGCCAGCAGCCCCCTTAAGGACAGGGATTACGAGCAGTACTTC. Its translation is CASSPLKDRDYEQYF.

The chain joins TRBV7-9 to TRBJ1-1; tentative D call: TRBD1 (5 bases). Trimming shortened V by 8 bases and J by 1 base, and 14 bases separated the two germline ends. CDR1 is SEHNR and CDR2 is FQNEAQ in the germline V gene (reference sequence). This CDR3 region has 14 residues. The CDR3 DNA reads TGTGCCAGCGCCATGGGGGAGGGGAACACTGAAGCTTTCTTT. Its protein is CASAMGEGNTEAFF. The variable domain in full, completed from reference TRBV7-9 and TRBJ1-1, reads DTGVSQNPRHKITKRGQNVTFRCDPISEHNRLYWYRQTLGQGPEFLTYFQNEAQLEKSRLLSDRFSAERPKGSFSTLEIQRTEQGDSAMYLCASAMGEGNTEAFFGQGTRLTVV.

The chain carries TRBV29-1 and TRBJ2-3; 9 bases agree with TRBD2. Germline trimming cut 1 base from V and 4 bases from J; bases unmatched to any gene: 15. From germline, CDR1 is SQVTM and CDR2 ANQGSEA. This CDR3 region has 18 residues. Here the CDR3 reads CSVEGVRGRADLADTQYF. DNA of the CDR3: TGCAGCGTTGAAGGCGTCCGCGGGAGGGCCGATTTGGCAGATACGCAGTATTTT.

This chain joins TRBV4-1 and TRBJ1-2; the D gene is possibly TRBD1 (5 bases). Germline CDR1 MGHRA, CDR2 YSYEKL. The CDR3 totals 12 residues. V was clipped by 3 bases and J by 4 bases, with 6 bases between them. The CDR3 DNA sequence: TGCGCCAGCAGCCACGGGACCTATGGCTACACCTTC. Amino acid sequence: CASSHGTYGYTF.

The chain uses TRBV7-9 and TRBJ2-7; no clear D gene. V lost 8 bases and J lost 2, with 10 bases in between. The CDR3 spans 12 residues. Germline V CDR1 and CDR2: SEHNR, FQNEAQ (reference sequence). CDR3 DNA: TGTGCCAGCCGATTAGGGCCCTACGAGCAGTACTTC. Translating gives CASRLGPYEQYF.

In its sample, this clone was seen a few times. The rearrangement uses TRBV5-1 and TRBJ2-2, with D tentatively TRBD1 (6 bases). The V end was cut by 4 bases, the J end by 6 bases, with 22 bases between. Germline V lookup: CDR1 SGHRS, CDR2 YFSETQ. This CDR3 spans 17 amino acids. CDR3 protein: CASSKEHFTQGPGELFF. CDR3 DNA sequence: TGCGCCAGCAGCAAGGAACACTTCACACAGGGCCCCGGGGAGCTGTTTTTT.

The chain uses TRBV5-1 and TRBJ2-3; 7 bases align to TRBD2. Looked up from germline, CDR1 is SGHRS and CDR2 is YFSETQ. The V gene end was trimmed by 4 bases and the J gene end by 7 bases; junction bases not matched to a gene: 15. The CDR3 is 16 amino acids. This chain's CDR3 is CASSLQGLEVLNTQYF. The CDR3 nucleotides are TGCGCCAGCAGCCTCCAAGGACTAGAGGTTTTAAATACGCAGTATTTT.

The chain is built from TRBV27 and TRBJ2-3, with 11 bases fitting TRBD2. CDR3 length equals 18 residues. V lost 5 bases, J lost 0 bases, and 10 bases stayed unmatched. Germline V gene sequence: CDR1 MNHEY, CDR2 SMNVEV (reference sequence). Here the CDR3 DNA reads TGTGCCAGCAGTAAGACCGGGACTAGCGGAGACAGCACAGATACGCAGTATTTT. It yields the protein CASSKTGTSGDSTDTQYF.

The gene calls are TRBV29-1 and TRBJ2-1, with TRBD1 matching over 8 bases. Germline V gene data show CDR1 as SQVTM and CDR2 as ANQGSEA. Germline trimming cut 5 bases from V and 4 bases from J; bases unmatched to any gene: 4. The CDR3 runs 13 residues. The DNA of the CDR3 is TGCAGCGTTCTGACAGGGGATTACAATGAGCAGTTCTTC. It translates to CSVLTGDYNEQFF.

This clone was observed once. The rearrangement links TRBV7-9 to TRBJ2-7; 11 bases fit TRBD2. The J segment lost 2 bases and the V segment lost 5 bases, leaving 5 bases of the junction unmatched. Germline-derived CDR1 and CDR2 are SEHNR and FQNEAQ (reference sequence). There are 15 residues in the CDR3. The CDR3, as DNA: TGTGCCAGCAGCGTGACTAGCGGGGAAACCTACGAGCAGTACTTC. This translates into CASSVTSGETYEQYF. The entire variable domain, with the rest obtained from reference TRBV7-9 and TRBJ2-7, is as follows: DTGVSQNPRHKITKRGQNVTFRCDPISEHNRLYWYRQTLGQGPEFLTYFQNEAQLEKSRLLSDRFSAERPKGSFSTLEIQRTEQGDSAMYLCASSVTSGETYEQYFGPGTRLTVT.

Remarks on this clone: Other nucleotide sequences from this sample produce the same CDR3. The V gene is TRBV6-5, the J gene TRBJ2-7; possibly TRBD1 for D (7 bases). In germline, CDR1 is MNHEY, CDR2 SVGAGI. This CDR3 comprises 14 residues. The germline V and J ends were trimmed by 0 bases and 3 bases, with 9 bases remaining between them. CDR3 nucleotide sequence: TGTGCCAGCAGTTACTCCCAGGGGGGCTACGAGCAGTACTTC. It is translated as CASSYSQGGYEQYF.

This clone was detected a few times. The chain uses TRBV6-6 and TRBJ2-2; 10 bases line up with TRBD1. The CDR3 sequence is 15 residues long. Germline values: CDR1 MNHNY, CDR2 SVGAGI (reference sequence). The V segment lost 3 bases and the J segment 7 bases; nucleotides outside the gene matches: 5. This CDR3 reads CASSYGTGVHGELFF. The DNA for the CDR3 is TGTGCCAGCAGTTATGGGACAGGGGTTCACGGGGAGCTGTTTTTT.

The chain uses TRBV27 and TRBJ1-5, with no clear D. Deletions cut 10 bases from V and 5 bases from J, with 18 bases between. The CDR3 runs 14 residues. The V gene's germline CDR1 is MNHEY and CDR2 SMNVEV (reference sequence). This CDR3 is CATAPGLTHQPQHF. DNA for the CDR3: TGTGCCACCGCCCCCGGTTTAACACATCAGCCCCAGCATTTT.

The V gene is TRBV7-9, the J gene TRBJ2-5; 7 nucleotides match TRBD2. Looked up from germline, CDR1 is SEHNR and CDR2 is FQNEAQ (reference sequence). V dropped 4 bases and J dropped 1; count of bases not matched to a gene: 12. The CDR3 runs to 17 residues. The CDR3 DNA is TGTGCCAGCAGCTCCCACTACGGGACTACCCTCCAAGAGACCCAGTACTTC. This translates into CASSSHYGTTLQETQYF.

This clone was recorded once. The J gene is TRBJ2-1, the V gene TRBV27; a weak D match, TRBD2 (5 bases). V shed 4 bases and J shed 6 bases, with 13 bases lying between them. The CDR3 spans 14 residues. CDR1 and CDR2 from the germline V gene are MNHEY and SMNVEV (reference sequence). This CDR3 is CASSSYGLLNEQFF. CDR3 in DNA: TGTGCCAGCAGTTCCTACGGACTCCTCAATGAGCAGTTCTTC.

CDR3 amino acids: CASSSRSGRRNEQYF. Written as DNA, the CDR3 is TGTGCCAGCAGCTCCCGGAGCGGGAGGAGGAACGAGCAGTACTTC. The V and J genes are TRBV13 and TRBJ2-7; 9 nucleotides line up with TRBD2. Germline V gene data show CDR1 as PRHDT and CDR2 as FYEKMQ (reference sequence). V shed 4 bases and J 5 bases; nucleotides not matched to a gene: 9. CDR3 size: 15 residues.

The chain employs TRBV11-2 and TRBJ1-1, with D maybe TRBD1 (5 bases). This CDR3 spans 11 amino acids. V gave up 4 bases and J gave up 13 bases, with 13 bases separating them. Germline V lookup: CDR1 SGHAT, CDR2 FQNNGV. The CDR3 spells CASSSDSVNFF. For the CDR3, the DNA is TGTGCCAGCAGCTCCGACAGCGTGAATTTCTTT. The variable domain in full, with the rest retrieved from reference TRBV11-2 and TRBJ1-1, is EAGVAQSPRYKIIEKRQSVAFWCNPISGHATLYWYQQILGQGPKLLIQFQNNGVVDDSQLPKDRFSAERLKGVDSTLKIQPAKLEDSAVYLCASSSDSVNFFGQGTRLTVV.

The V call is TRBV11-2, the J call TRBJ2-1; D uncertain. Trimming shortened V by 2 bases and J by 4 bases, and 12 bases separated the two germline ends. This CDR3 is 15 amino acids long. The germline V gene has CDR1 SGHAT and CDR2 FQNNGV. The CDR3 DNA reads TGTGCCAGCAGCTTATGGGATGAGGAGTACAATGAGCAGTTCTTC. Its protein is CASSLWDEEYNEQFF.

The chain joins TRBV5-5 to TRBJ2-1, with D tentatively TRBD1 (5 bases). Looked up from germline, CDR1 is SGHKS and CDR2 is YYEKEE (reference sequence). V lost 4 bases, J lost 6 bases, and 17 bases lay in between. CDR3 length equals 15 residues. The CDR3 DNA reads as TGTGCCAGCAGCCGCGTGGGGCTTGAAGGCAATGAGCAGTTCTTC. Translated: CASSRVGLEGNEQFF. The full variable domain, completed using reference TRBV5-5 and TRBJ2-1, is DAGVTQSPTHLIKTRGQQVTLRCSPISGHKSVSWYQQVLGQGPQFIFQYYEKEERGRGNFPDRFSARQFPNYSSELNVNALLLGDSALYLCASSRVGLEGNEQFFGPGTRLTVL.

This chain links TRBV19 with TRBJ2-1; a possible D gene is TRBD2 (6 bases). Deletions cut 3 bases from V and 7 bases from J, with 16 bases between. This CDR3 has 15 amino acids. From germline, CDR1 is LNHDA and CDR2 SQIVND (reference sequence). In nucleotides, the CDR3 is TGTGCCAGTAGTATTCGACTAGATTATCCAAATGAGCAGTTCTTC. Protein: CASSIRLDYPNEQFF.

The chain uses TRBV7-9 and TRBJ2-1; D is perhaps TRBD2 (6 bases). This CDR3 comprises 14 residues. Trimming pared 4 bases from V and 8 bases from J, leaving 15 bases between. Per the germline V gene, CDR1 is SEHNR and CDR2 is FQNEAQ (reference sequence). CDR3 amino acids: CASSYRDFAHEQFF. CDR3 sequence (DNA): TGTGCCAGCAGCTACCGGGACTTCGCGCATGAGCAGTTCTTC.

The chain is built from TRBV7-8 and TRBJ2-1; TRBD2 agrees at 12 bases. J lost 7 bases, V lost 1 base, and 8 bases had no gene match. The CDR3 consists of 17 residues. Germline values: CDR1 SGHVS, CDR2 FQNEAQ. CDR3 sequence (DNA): TGTGCCAGCAGCTTAGATCGGCTAGCGGGAGGGGCTAATGAGCAGTTCTTC. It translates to CASSLDRLAGGANEQFF.

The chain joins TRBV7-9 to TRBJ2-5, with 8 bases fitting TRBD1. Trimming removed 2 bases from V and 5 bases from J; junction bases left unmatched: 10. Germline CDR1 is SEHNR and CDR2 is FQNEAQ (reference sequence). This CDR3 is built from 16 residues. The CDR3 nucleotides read TGTGCCAGCAGCTTATCGGGCACAGGGGGTATTGAGACCCAGTACTTC. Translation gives CASSLSGTGGIETQYF.

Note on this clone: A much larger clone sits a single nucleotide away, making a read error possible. CDR3: CASSPGTGGHEQYF. Written as DNA, the CDR3 is TGTGCCAGCAGCCCCGGGACAGGGGGCCACGAGCAGTACTTC. V usage is TRBV13 and J usage is TRBJ2-7; 12 bases match TRBD1. Germline V gives CDR1 PRHDT, CDR2 FYEKMQ (reference sequence). The CDR3 spans 14 residues. V gave up 5 bases and J gave up 5 bases; unmatched junction bases: 4.

CDR3 region: CASSPLPRELFF. The DNA for the CDR3 is TGTGCCAGCAGCCCCCTTCCCAGGGAGCTGTTTTTT. The rearrangement uses TRBV7-9 and TRBJ2-2; D ambiguous. The CDR3 extends over 12 amino acids. Per germline, CDR1 SEHNR and CDR2 FQNEAQ (reference sequence). Trimming took off 5 bases at V and 9 bases at J, with 10 bases between the two ends.

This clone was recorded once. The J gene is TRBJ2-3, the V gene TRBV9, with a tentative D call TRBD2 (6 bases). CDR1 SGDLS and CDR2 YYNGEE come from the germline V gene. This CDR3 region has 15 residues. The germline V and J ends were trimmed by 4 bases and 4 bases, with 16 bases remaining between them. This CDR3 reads CASSPILLAPDTQYF. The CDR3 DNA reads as TGTGCCAGCAGCCCGATACTACTAGCCCCAGATACGCAGTATTTT.

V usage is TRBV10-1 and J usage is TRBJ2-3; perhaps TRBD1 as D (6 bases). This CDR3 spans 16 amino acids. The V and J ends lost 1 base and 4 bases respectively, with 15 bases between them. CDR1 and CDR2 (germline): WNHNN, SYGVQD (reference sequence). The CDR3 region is CASSELAGDTADTQYF. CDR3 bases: TGCGCCAGCAGTGAGTTGGCCGGGGACACGGCAGATACGCAGTATTTT.